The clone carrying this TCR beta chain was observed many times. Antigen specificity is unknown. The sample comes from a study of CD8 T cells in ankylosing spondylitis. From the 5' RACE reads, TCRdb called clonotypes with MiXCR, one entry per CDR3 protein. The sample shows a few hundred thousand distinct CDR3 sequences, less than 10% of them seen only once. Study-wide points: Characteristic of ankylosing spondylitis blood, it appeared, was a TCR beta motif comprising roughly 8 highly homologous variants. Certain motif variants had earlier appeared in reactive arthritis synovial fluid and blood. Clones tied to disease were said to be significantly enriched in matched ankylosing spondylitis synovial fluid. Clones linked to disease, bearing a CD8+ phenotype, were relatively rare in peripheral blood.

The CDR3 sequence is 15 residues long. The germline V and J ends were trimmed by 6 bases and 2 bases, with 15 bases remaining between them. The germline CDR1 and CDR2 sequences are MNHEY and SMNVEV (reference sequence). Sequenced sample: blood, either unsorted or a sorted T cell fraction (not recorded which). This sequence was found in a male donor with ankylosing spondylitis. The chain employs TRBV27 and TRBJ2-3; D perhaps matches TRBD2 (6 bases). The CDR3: CASSLLRGLTDTQYF. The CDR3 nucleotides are TGTGCCAGCAGCCTGCTTCGGGGACTCACAGATACGCAGTATTTT.